This T cell receptor beta chain was captured in a study of T cell repertoires in cytomegalovirus infection. Study information: An indication of both CMV infection and matching HLA type came from public TCR beta signatures. General study points: The ex vivo response was dominated by HLA-C-restricted CMV-specific TCR beta clonotypes. Summed public TCR beta family frequency identified CMV carriers bearing the relevant HLA.

From the reads, TCRdb called clonotypes with MiXCR, one entry per CDR3 protein. The sample records 65,000 to 90,000 distinct CDR3 sequences, around 3.8% being singletons. In its sample, this clonotype was seen many times. Its antigen is unknown. Germline lookup yields CDR1 SGHTA and CDR2 FQGNSA. Deletions cut 5 bases from V and 5 bases from J, with 22 bases between. The length of the CDR3 is 16 residues. The sample taken for sequencing was PBMCs. The sequence was obtained from a human donor in good health (CMV status not recorded). Some clones in this sample may be carry-over from other donors' samples. The chain links TRBV7-2 to TRBJ2-7; D possibly matches TRBD1 or TRBD2 (5 bases each). The CDR3 spells CASSLLVGELGNEQYF. CDR3 DNA sequence: TGTGCCAGCAGCCTCCTTGTGGGGGAGTTGGGGAACGAGCAGTACTTC.